These T cell receptor beta chains were read from a single sample in a study of shared clonotypes between healthy human individuals. The repertoire was sequenced with immunoSEQ multiplex PCR; TCRdb's copy has only in-frame clones and lacks some. Of approximately 470,000 clones listed, over 70% are singletons. Sequencing was performed on PBMCs. The receptor source for this set is a woman aged 35 to 49 in good health. Some clones in this sample may be carry-over from other donors' samples. The CDR3 runs from the conserved cysteine through the conserved F or W. The order of the fields is clone size, V gene, D gene, J gene, CDR3 protein, CDR3 DNA. D genes are given only for firm matches. Size is omitted from some rows. Given values are once, few, many or a class for expanded clones.

clone size: .
V gene: TRBV6-5
D gene: TRBD1
J gene: TRBJ2-1
CDR3 protein: CASSQYRGNEQFF
CDR3 DNA: TGTGCCAGCAGTCAGTACAGGGGCAATGAGCAGTTCTTC

clone size: .
V gene: TRBV5-1
D gene: .
J gene: TRBJ1-3
CDR3 protein: CASSLVGTPSGNTIYF
CDR3 DNA: TGCGCCAGCAGCTTGGTCGGGACACCCTCTGGAAACACCATATATTTT

clone size: .
V gene: TRBV7-7
D gene: TRBD1
J gene: TRBJ2-2
CDR3 protein: CAIKQGATGELFF
CDR3 DNA: TGTGCTATCAAGCAGGGGGCAACCGGGGAGCTGTTTTTT

clone size: .
V gene: TRBV6-6
D gene: .
J gene: TRBJ2-3
CDR3 protein: CASSRGQSTDTQYF
CDR3 DNA: TGTGCCAGCAGTAGAGGACAGAGCACAGATACGCAGTATTTT

clone size: .
V gene: TRBV6-6
D gene: TRBD1
J gene: TRBJ1-2
CDR3 protein: CASSPLGQGVGYTF
CDR3 DNA: TGTGCCAGCAGTCCCCTGGGACAGGGCGTCGGCTACACCTTC

clone size: .
V gene: TRBV2
D gene: .
J gene: TRBJ2-1
CDR3 protein: CASSEPGTGAYNEQFF
CDR3 DNA: TGTGCCAGCAGTGAACCCGGGACTGGAGCCTACAATGAGCAGTTCTTC

clone size: .
V gene: TRBV29-1
D gene: TRBD1
J gene: TRBJ1-1
CDR3 protein: CSARTGNTEAFF
CDR3 DNA: TGCAGCGCCCGGACAGGAAACACTGAAGCTTTCTTT

clone size: once
V gene: TRBV30
D gene: .
J gene: TRBJ1-4
CDR3 protein: CAWSVRRSSNEKLFF
CDR3 DNA: TGTGCCTGGAGTGTACGTCGGTCTTCTAATGAAAAACTGTTTTTT

clone size: .
V gene: TRBV5-1
D gene: TRBD2
J gene: TRBJ2-3
CDR3 protein: CASSSSGGGTDTQYF
CDR3 DNA: TGCGCCAGCAGCTCTAGCGGAGGGGGCACAGATACGCAGTATTTT

clone size: few
V gene: TRBV2
D gene: TRBD2
J gene: TRBJ2-7
CDR3 protein: CASRVAGANYEQYF
CDR3 DNA: TGTGCCAGCAGAGTAGCGGGGGCGAACTACGAGCAGTACTTC

clone size: .
V gene: TRBV28
D gene: .
J gene: TRBJ2-7
CDR3 protein: CASSLQGSWVIHEQYF
CDR3 DNA: TGTGCCAGCAGTTTACAGGGGAGCTGGGTAATCCACGAGCAGTACTTC

clone size: once
V gene: TRBV28
D gene: TRBD2
J gene: TRBJ2-7
CDR3 protein: CASSPTSGGTYEQYF
CDR3 DNA: TGTGCCAGCAGTCCTACTAGCGGGGGGACCTACGAGCAGTACTTC

clone size: .
V gene: TRBV4-1
D gene: .
J gene: TRBJ2-1
CDR3 protein: CASSQLPRSHEQFF
CDR3 DNA: TGCGCCAGCAGCCAACTCCCTCGCTCTCATGAGCAGTTCTTC

clone size: once
V gene: TRBV21-1
D gene: .
J gene: TRBJ2-1
CDR3 protein: CASSKEPNEQFF
CDR3 DNA: TGTGCCAGCAGCAAGGAACCCAATGAGCAGTTCTTC

clone size: .
V gene: TRBV5-6
D gene: .
J gene: TRBJ1-1
CDR3 protein: CASSLTRQGNTEAFF
CDR3 DNA: TGTGCCAGCAGCTTGACCCGCCAGGGAAACACTGAAGCTTTCTTT

clone size: .
V gene: TRBV7-2
D gene: .
J gene: TRBJ2-1
CDR3 protein: CASSQGGGLYNEQFF
CDR3 DNA: TGTGCCAGCAGCCAAGGAGGGGGACTGTACAATGAGCAGTTCTTC

clone size: .
V gene: TRBV6-1
D gene: .
J gene: TRBJ1-1
CDR3 protein: CASSERDEGTTEAFF
CDR3 DNA: TGTGCCAGCAGTGAGAGGGACGAGGGAACCACTGAAGCTTTCTTT

clone size: .
V gene: TRBV5-6
D gene: .
J gene: TRBJ2-1
CDR3 protein: CASGGSEQFF
CDR3 DNA: TGTGCCAGCGGCGGCAGTGAGCAGTTCTTC

clone size: .
V gene: TRBV6-5
D gene: .
J gene: TRBJ2-7
CDR3 protein: CASRTSPGATYEQYF
CDR3 DNA: TGTGCCAGCAGGACTTCCCCGGGGGCTACCTACGAGCAGTACTTC

clone size: .
V gene: TRBV28
D gene: .
J gene: TRBJ2-1
CDR3 protein: CASSLGGSLDNEQFF
CDR3 DNA: TGTGCCAGCAGTTTAGGTGGGAGTCTTGATAATGAGCAGTTCTTC

clone size: .
V gene: TRBV7-2
D gene: .
J gene: TRBJ2-7
CDR3 protein: CASSFRDQGTPYF
CDR3 DNA: TGTGCCAGCAGCTTTCGAGACCAGGGGACCCCGTACTTC

clone size: .
V gene: TRBV7-3
D gene: .
J gene: TRBJ2-1
CDR3 protein: CASSTGTSYNEQFF
CDR3 DNA: TGTGCCAGCAGCACAGGGACTTCCTACAATGAGCAGTTCTTC

clone size: .
V gene: TRBV6-1
D gene: TRBD1
J gene: TRBJ1-2
CDR3 protein: CASSSTQGSVGYTF
CDR3 DNA: TGTGCCAGCAGTTCCACACAGGGGTCGGTTGGCTACACCTTC

clone size: .
V gene: TRBV18
D gene: .
J gene: TRBJ2-3
CDR3 protein: CASSLGRSTDTQYF
CDR3 DNA: TGTGCCAGCTCACTTGGAAGGAGCACAGATACGCAGTATTTT

clone size: .
V gene: TRBV28
D gene: TRBD2
J gene: TRBJ2-1
CDR3 protein: CASRRLAGAYNEQFF
CDR3 DNA: TGTGCCAGCAGACGACTAGCGGGCGCTTACAATGAGCAGTTCTTC

clone size: .
V gene: TRBV9
D gene: .
J gene: TRBJ2-2
CDR3 protein: CASSVGGELFF
CDR3 DNA: TGTGCCAGCAGCGTAGGAGGGGAGCTGTTTTTT

clone size: .
V gene: TRBV18
D gene: .
J gene: TRBJ2-3
CDR3 protein: CASSRTDTQYF
CDR3 DNA: TGTGCCAGCTCACGGACAGATACGCAGTATTTT

clone size: .
V gene: TRBV30
D gene: .
J gene: TRBJ2-7
CDR3 protein: CAWSAPGRGNEQYF
CDR3 DNA: TGTGCCTGGAGTGCCCCAGGCCGGGGGAACGAGCAGTACTTC

clone size: .
V gene: TRBV30
D gene: .
J gene: TRBJ1-1
CDR3 protein: CAWRVQLNTEAFF
CDR3 DNA: TGTGCCTGGAGGGTTCAGCTGAACACTGAAGCTTTCTTT

clone size: .
V gene: TRBV4-2
D gene: .
J gene: TRBJ1-4
CDR3 protein: CASSLGSRSMILEKLFF
CDR3 DNA: TGTGCCAGCAGCCTTGGCAGCCGATCAATGATATTAGAAAAACTGTTTTTT

clone size: .
V gene: TRBV5-6
D gene: TRBD2
J gene: TRBJ2-3
CDR3 protein: CASSGRPSGRDTQYF
CDR3 DNA: TGTGCCAGCAGCGGGCGCCCTAGCGGGAGAGATACGCAGTATTTT

clone size: .
V gene: TRBV7-9
D gene: .
J gene: TRBJ2-5
CDR3 protein: CASSLSGLSQETQYF
CDR3 DNA: TGTGCCAGCAGCTTAAGTGGACTAAGCCAAGAGACCCAGTACTTC

clone size: .
V gene: TRBV7-8
D gene: TRBD1
J gene: TRBJ2-1
CDR3 protein: CASSLGQGIGEQFF
CDR3 DNA: TGTGCCAGCAGCTTAGGACAGGGGATCGGTGAGCAGTTCTTC

clone size: .
V gene: TRBV18
D gene: .
J gene: TRBJ2-2
CDR3 protein: CASSPFPAESGELFF
CDR3 DNA: TGTGCCAGCTCACCATTCCCTGCGGAGAGCGGGGAGCTGTTTTTT

clone size: .
V gene: TRBV19
D gene: TRBD1
J gene: TRBJ2-5
CDR3 protein: CASSITGGYETQYF
CDR3 DNA: TGTGCCAGTAGTATTACAGGGGGGTACGAGACCCAGTACTTC

clone size: once
V gene: TRBV18
D gene: .
J gene: TRBJ2-2
CDR3 protein: CASSPTVPDTGELFF
CDR3 DNA: TGTGCCAGCTCACCGACAGTTCCGGACACCGGGGAGCTGTTTTTT

clone size: .
V gene: TRBV2
D gene: TRBD2
J gene: TRBJ2-1
CDR3 protein: CASTPSGKVEQFF
CDR3 DNA: TGTGCCAGCACGCCTAGCGGGAAGGTTGAGCAGTTCTTC

clone size: .
V gene: TRBV6-1
D gene: TRBD1
J gene: TRBJ1-1
CDR3 protein: CASSARTGEHTEAFF
CDR3 DNA: TGTGCCAGCAGTGCAAGGACAGGGGAACACACTGAAGCTTTCTTT

clone size: .
V gene: TRBV29-1
D gene: .
J gene: TRBJ2-1
CDR3 protein: CSVVNGAGANEQFF
CDR3 DNA: TGCAGCGTTGTGAATGGGGCAGGGGCCAATGAGCAGTTCTTC

clone size: once
V gene: TRBV2
D gene: .
J gene: TRBJ1-1
CDR3 protein: CASSVQGPNTEAFF
CDR3 DNA: TGTGCCAGCAGTGTACAGGGCCCGAACACTGAAGCTTTCTTT

clone size: .
V gene: TRBV7-9
D gene: .
J gene: TRBJ1-4
CDR3 protein: CASSPAFGQYNEKLFF
CDR3 DNA: TGTGCCAGCAGCCCCGCCTTCGGACAGTATAATGAAAAACTGTTTTTT

clone size: few
V gene: TRBV5-1
D gene: .
J gene: TRBJ2-7
CDR3 protein: CASSHSSSTGIWDYEQYF
CDR3 DNA: TGCGCCAGCAGCCACAGCAGCAGCACAGGGATCTGGGATTACGAGCAGTACTTC

clone size: .
V gene: TRBV11-2
D gene: .
J gene: TRBJ1-5
CDR3 protein: CASSLQPVQQPQHF
CDR3 DNA: TGTGCCAGCAGCTTACAACCCGTGCAGCAGCCCCAGCATTTT

clone size: .
V gene: TRBV7-9
D gene: .
J gene: TRBJ2-7
CDR3 protein: CASSPRQSYEQYF
CDR3 DNA: TGTGCCAGCAGCCCAAGACAGTCCTACGAGCAGTACTTC

clone size: .
V gene: TRBV4-2
D gene: TRBD2
J gene: TRBJ2-1
CDR3 protein: CASSQDQLAGTGYNEQFF
CDR3 DNA: TGTGCCAGCAGCCAAGATCAACTAGCGGGGACGGGCTACAATGAGCAGTTCTTC

clone size: once
V gene: TRBV27
D gene: TRBD2
J gene: TRBJ2-1
CDR3 protein: CASSRRRERNEQFF
CDR3 DNA: TGTGCCAGCAGTCGTCGGCGGGAGAGAAATGAGCAGTTCTTC

clone size: .
V gene: TRBV9
D gene: .
J gene: TRBJ2-3
CDR3 protein: CASSVDLRTDTQYF
CDR3 DNA: TGTGCCAGCAGCGTAGATTTGCGCACAGATACGCAGTATTTT

clone size: .
V gene: TRBV7-2
D gene: .
J gene: TRBJ2-7
CDR3 protein: CASSLAGRDSAYEQYF
CDR3 DNA: TGTGCCAGCAGCTTAGCGGGACGGGACTCGGCCTACGAGCAGTACTTC

clone size: .
V gene: TRBV18
D gene: TRBD1
J gene: TRBJ2-7
CDR3 protein: CASSPGTGTPYEQYF
CDR3 DNA: TGTGCCAGCTCACCCGGGACAGGGACTCCCTACGAGCAGTACTTC

clone size: .
V gene: TRBV5-1
D gene: .
J gene: TRBJ2-5
CDR3 protein: CASSFRGDPQETQYF
CDR3 DNA: TGCGCCAGCAGCTTTCGAGGGGATCCTCAAGAGACCCAGTACTTC

clone size: once
V gene: TRBV19
D gene: TRBD2
J gene: TRBJ2-3
CDR3 protein: CASSTRLAGFITDTQYF
CDR3 DNA: TGTGCCAGTAGTACCCGACTAGCGGGATTCATCACAGATACGCAGTATTTT

clone size: .
V gene: TRBV2
D gene: .
J gene: TRBJ1-1
CDR3 protein: CASSGTANTEAFF
CDR3 DNA: TGTGCCAGCAGTGGGACGGCGAACACTGAAGCTTTCTTT

clone size: .
V gene: TRBV6-5
D gene: TRBD2
J gene: TRBJ2-7
CDR3 protein: CASSYGTSGSYEQYF
CDR3 DNA: TGTGCCAGCAGTTACGGGACTAGCGGGTCCTACGAGCAGTACTTC

clone size: .
V gene: TRBV2
D gene: .
J gene: TRBJ1-2
CDR3 protein: CASTLPAGGLNYGYTF
CDR3 DNA: TGTGCCAGCACTCTCCCGGCGGGGGGATTAAACTATGGCTACACCTTC

clone size: .
V gene: TRBV4-3
D gene: .
J gene: TRBJ1-4
CDR3 protein: CASSQDMGATNEKLFF
CDR3 DNA: TGCGCCAGCAGCCAAGATATGGGTGCAACTAATGAAAAACTGTTTTTT

clone size: .
V gene: TRBV7-2
D gene: .
J gene: TRBJ1-1
CDR3 protein: CASSLNRVGTEAFF
CDR3 DNA: TGTGCCAGCAGCTTGAACAGGGTCGGCACTGAAGCTTTCTTT

clone size: .
V gene: TRBV11-1
D gene: .
J gene: TRBJ2-5
CDR3 protein: CASSLSVETQYF
CDR3 DNA: TGTGCCAGCAGCCTATCGGTAGAGACCCAGTACTTC